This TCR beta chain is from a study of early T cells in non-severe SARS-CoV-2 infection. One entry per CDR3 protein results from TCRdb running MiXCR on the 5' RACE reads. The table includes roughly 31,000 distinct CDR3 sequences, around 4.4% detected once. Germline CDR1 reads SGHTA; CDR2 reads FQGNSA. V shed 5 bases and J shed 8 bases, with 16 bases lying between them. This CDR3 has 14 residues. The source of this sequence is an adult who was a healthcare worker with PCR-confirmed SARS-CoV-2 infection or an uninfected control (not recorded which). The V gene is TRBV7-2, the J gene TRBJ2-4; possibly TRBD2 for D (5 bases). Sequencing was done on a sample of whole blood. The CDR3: CASSRGTSRYIQYF. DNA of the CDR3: TGTGCCAGCAGCCGTGGCACTAGTCGATACATTCAGTACTTC.